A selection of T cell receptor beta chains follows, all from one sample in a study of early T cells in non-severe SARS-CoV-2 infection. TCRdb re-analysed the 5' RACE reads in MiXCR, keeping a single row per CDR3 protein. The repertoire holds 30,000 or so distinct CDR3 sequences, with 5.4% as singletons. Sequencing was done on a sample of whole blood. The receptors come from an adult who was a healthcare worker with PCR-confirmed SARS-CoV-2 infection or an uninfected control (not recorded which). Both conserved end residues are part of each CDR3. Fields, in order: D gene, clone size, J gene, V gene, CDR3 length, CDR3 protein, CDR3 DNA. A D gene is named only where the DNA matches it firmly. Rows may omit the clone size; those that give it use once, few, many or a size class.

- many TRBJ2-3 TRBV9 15 CASSARADIPDTQYF TGTGCCAGCAGCGCGAGGGCGGACATCCCAGATACGCAGTATTTT
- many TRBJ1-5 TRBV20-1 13 CSAREDSNQPQHF TGCAGTGCGCGGGAGGATAGCAATCAGCCCCAGCATTTT
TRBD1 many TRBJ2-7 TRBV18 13 CASSRTDRYEQYF TGTGCCAGCTCACGAACGGACAGGTACGAGCAGTACTTC
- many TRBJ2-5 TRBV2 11 CASRGQETQYF TGTGCCAGCAGGGGACAAGAGACCCAGTACTTC
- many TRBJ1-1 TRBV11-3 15 CASSSGIFASREVFF TGTGCCAGCAGCTCTGGGATTTTTGCTTCCAGGGAGGTTTTCTTT
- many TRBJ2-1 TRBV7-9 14 CASSFGGTYNEQFF TGTGCCAGCAGCTTCGGGGGAACCTACAATGAGCAGTTCTTC
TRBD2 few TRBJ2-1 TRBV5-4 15 CASQGASGRSNEQFF TGTGCCAGTCAGGGGGCTAGCGGGAGGAGCAATGAGCAGTTCTTC
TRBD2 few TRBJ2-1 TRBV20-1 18 CSAPRLAGGRASYNEQFF TGCAGTGCTCCCCGACTAGCGGGGGGGCGAGCCTCCTACAATGAGCAGTTCTTC
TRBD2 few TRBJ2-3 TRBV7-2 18 CASSSGLAGALSTDTQYF TGTGCCAGCAGCTCAGGACTAGCGGGGGCCTTAAGCACAGATACGCAGTATTTT
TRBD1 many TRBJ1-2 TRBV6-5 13 CASRQQGVNGYTF TGTGCCAGCAGACAACAGGGGGTAAATGGCTACACCTTC
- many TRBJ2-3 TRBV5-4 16 CASSFRVRGSTDTQYF TGTGCCAGCAGCTTCCGTGTCCGGGGGAGCACAGATACGCAGTATTTT
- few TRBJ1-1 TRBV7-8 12 CASSTYQTEAFF TGTGCCAGCAGCACCTACCAAACTGAAGCTTTCTTT
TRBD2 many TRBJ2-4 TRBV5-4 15 CASSSAGLAKNIQYF TGTGCCAGCAGCTCAGCGGGACTAGCCAAAAACATTCAGTACTTC
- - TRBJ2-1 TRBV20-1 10 CSASRHEQFF TGCAGTGCTAGCCGCCATGAGCAGTTCTTC
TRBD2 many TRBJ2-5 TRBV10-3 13 CAISGTNEETQYF TGTGCCATCAGCGGGACTAACGAAGAGACCCAGTACTTC
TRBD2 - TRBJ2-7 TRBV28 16 CASSPQRTSGTYEQYF TGTGCCAGCAGCCCCCAACGGACTAGCGGTACCTACGAGCAGTACTTC
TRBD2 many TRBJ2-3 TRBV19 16 CASSSAGTSGRNTQYF TGTGCCAGTAGTTCCGCCGGGACTAGCGGGAGAAATACGCAGTATTTT
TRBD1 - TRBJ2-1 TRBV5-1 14 CASSHSQGAHEQFF TGCGCCAGCAGCCATTCTCAGGGGGCCCATGAGCAGTTCTTC
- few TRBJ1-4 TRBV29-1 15 CSVEVQAKLGEKLFF TGCAGCGTTGAAGTTCAGGCCAAACTCGGGGAAAAACTGTTTTTT
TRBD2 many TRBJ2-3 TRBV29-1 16 CSVAGGGASSPDTQYF TGCAGCGTTGCTGGCGGGGGGGCTTCTTCCCCAGATACGCAGTATTTT
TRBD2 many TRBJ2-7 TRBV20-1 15 CSARDFGRATYEQYF TGCAGTGCTAGAGATTTCGGGAGGGCCACCTACGAGCAGTACTTC
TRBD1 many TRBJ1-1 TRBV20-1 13 CSAGRQGKTEAFF TGCAGTGCTGGTAGACAGGGAAAGACTGAAGCTTTCTTT
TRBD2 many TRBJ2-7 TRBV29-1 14 CSVAGLAATYEQYF TGCAGCGTTGCAGGACTAGCGGCAACCTACGAGCAGTACTTC
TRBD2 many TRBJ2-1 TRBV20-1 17 CSARATRYGTSMNEQFF TGCAGTGCTAGAGCCACCCGGTACGGGACTAGTATGAATGAGCAGTTCTTC
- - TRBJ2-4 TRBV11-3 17 CASSRAPEVHGENIQYF TGTGCCAGCAGCCGCGCCCCGGAGGTACATGGCGAAAACATTCAGTACTTC
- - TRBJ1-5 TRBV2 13 CASSADTNQPQHF TGTGCCAGCAGTGCAGATACCAATCAGCCCCAGCATTTT
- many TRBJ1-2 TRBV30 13 CAWSPGQAYGYTF TGTGCCTGGAGTCCGGGGCAGGCCTATGGCTACACCTTC
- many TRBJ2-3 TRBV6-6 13 CASTRDNTDTQYF TGTGCCAGCACCCGGGACAACACAGATACGCAGTATTTT